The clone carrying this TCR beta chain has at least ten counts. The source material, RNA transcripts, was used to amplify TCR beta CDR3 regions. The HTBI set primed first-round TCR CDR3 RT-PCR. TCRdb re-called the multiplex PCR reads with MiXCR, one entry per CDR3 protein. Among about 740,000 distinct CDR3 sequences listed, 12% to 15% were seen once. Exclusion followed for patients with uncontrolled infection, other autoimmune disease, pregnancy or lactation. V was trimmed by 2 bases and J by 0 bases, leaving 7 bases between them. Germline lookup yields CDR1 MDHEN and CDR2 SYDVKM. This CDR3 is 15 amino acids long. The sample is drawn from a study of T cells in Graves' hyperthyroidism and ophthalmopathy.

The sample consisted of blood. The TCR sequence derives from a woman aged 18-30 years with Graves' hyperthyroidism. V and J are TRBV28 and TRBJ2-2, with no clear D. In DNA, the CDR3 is TGTGCCAGCAGTTTAATCGTGGCGAACACCGGGGAGCTGTTTTTT. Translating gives CASSLIVANTGELFF.